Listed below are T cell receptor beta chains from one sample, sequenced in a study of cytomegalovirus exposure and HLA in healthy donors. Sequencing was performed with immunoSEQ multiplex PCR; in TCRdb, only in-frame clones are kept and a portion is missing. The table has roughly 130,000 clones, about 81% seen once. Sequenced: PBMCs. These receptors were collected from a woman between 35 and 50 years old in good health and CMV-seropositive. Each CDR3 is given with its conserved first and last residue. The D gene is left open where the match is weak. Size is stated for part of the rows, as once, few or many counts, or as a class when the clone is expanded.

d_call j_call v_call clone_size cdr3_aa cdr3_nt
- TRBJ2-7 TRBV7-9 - CASSPASYSDEQYF TGTGCCAGCAGTCCCGCTAGCTACTCCGACGAGCAGTACTTC
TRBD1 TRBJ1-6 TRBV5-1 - CASSAVTGNNSPLHF TGCGCCAGCAGCGCCGTGACAGGGAATAATTCACCCCTCCACTTT
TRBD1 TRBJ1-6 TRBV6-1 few CASRQGLNSPLHF TGTGCCAGCAGACAGGGGTTAAATTCACCCCTCCACTTT
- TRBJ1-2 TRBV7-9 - CASSLDVGDGYTF TGTGCCAGCAGCTTGGACGTCGGGGATGGCTACACCTTC
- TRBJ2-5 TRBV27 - CASSLLYQETQYF TGTGCCAGCAGTTTACTCTACCAAGAGACCCAGTACTTC
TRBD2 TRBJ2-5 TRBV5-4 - CASSPGLAGVQETQYF TGTGCCAGCAGCCCTGGACTAGCGGGGGTTCAAGAGACCCAGTACTTC
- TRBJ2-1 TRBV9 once CASSPAVETYNEQFF TGTGCCAGCAGCCCCGCGGTAGAAACTTACAATGAGCAGTTCTTC
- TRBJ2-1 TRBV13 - CASRQEPAYNEQFF TGTGCCAGCAGACAGGAGCCGGCCTACAATGAGCAGTTCTTC
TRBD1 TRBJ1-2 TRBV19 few CASASTGRGNYGYTF TGTGCCAGTGCCTCGACAGGGCGGGGAAACTATGGCTACACCTTC
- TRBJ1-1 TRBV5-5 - CASSPSGGSSTEAFF TGTGCCAGCAGCCCATCCGGGGGAAGTAGCACTGAAGCTTTCTTT
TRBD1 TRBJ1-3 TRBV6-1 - CASSDPRQGYAGNTIYF TGTGCCAGCAGTGACCCGAGACAGGGGTATGCTGGAAACACCATATATTTT
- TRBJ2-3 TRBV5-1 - CASSLEISSTDTQYF TGCGCCAGCAGCTTGGAAATCAGTAGCACAGATACGCAGTATTTT
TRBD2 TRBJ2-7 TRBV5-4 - CASSLVGLAGSYEQYF TGTGCCAGCAGCTTGGTGGGACTAGCGGGATCCTACGAGCAGTACTTC
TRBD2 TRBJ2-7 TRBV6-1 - CASSEEASGRVAGYEQYF TGTGCCAGCAGTGAAGAGGCTAGCGGGAGGGTGGCTGGGTACGAGCAGTACTTC
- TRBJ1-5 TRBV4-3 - CASSQERTLGNQPQHF TGCGCCAGCAGCCAGGAGAGGACTCTAGGGAATCAGCCCCAGCATTTT